This T cell receptor (beta chain) was sequenced during a study of blood T cell repertoires in COVID-19. On the study more broadly: Collection of acute and convalescent COVID-19 samples took place in the United States, Italy and Spain.

In the original processing: Amplification of reference gene primers provided the estimated nucleated cell counts. Assay used: immunoSEQ multiplex PCR; TCRdb lists only in-frame clones, some missing. Clone size and V and J calls were adopted from that table, with D and trimming inferred from the DNA. The sample carries under 20,000 clones, under 95% recorded once. The trim removed 2 bases at V and 6 bases at J, leaving 4 bases unmatched. The CDR3 is made up of 14 amino acids. Germline lookup yields CDR1 LNHDA and CDR2 SQIVND (reference sequence). This clone was recorded a few times. Additional DNA sequences in this sample encode the identical CDR3.

V usage is TRBV19 and J usage is TRBJ2-1, with 7 bases lining up with TRBD1. This clonotype originated in a human donor in a cohort sampled during active COVID-19. Sequenced input: peripheral blood. The CDR3 nucleotides are TGTGCCAGTAGTATAAAGGCAGGGGGCAATGAGCAGTTCTTC. Its protein is CASSIKAGGNEQFF.